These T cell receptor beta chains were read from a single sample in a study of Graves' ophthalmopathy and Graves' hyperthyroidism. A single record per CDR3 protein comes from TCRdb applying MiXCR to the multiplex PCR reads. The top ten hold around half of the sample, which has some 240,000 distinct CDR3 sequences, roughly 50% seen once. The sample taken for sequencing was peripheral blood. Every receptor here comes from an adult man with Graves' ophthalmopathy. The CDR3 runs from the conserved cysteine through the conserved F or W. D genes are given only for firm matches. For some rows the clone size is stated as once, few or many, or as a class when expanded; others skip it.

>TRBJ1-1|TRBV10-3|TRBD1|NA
TGTGCCATCAGTGAGGGGACAGGGATAGGTGCGGACACTGAAGCTTTCTTT
CAISEGTGIGADTEAFF
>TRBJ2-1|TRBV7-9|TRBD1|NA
TGTGCCATCAGTGAGCCCGGGACAGGGGGCTACAATGAGCAGTTCTTC
CAISEPGTGGYNEQFF
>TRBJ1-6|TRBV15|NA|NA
TGTGCCACCAGCAGAGACAGGCTAAAGAATTCACCCCTCCACTTT
CATSRDRLKNSPLHF
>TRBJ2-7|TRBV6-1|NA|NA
TGTGCCAGCAGTGACAGGGGTGGTGAGAACTTC
CASSDRGGENF
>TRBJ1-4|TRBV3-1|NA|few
TGTGCCAGCAGCCAGACAGACCGGGCTAATGAAAAACTGTTTTTT
CASSQTDRANEKLFF
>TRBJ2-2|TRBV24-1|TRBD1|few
TGTGCCACCAGTGATCGGACAGGGAAAGGGCACACCGGGGAGCTGTTTTTT
CATSDRTGKGHTGELFF
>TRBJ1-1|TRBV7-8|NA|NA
TGTGCCAGCAGCTTGCTTATCGGCACTGAAGCTTTCTTT
CASSLLIGTEAFF
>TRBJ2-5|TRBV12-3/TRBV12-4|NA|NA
TGTGCCAGCAGTTTATACAGGGCAAGGGAGACCCAGTACTTC
CASSLYRARETQYF
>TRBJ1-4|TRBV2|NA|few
TGTGCCAGCAGCTTTGCCAGGGATGAAAAACTGTTTTTT
CASSFARDEKLFF
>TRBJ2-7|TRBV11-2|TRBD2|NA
TGTGCCAGCAGCTTGGTAGCGGGAGGAATGACCTACGAGCAGTACTTC
CASSLVAGGMTYEQYF